This T cell receptor beta chain was captured in a study of cytomegalovirus exposure and HLA in healthy donors. Study outcomes and limitations: Despite most TCR sequences being rare, some public TCRs occurred in many donors. Common viral pathogens were later found to be apparently linked to several of the most significant clusters. A link between a missense DCLRE1C variant and TCR beta V- and J-gene trimming emerged from a later analysis.

This clone was found once. The antigen is unknown. Germline V gives CDR1 MDHEN, CDR2 SYDVKM. V lost 5 bases and J lost 3, with 19 bases in between. CDR3 size: 16 residues. PCR amplification relied on 60 Vbeta primers (plus 13 Jbeta primers). Original processing notes: Unique TCR beta chains totaled some 81 million in a later count, with around 11 million of them shared. Profiling relied on immunoSEQ multiplex PCR, and the TCRdb table lists in-frame clones only, not all of them. The V and J calls and clone size come from that table; D and trimming were worked out from the DNA. The top ten hold roughly 5% of the sample, which has about 180,000 clones, 81% seen once.

The chain is built from TRBV28 and TRBJ1-2; no clear D. The specimen sequenced was PBMCs. This receptor was obtained from a woman aged 18-29 years in good health and CMV-seropositive. CDR3 protein: CASSPASGYGYYGYTF. The CDR3 coding sequence is TGTGCCAGCAGTCCCGCTTCGGGTTACGGATACTATGGCTACACCTTC.